This T cell receptor beta chain was identified in a study of T-cell memory formation after mild COVID-19. Looking at the study overall: For the most part, TCR clusters were specific to one donor. Study findings and constraints: While clones contracting from day 15 to 85 were balanced between CD4 and CD8, later expanders leaned CD4+.

TCR alpha and TCR beta cDNA libraries carrying sample barcodes and UMIs were produced by 5'RACE using constant-segment primers. TCRdb passed the 5' RACE reads through MiXCR, listing each CDR3 protein once. The sample lists some 250,000 distinct CDR3 sequences, roughly 18% occurring once. This clonotype was seen more than once but under ten times. Its antigen is still unknown. One base away lies a much larger clone, so this may be a sequencing read error. The CDR3 spans 11 residues. CDR1 is SNHLY and CDR2 is FYNNEI in the germline V gene. Trimming removed 8 bases from V and 4 bases from J, with 6 bases in between.

The rearrangement uses TRBV2 and TRBJ2-1; no reliable D call. Material: PBMCs or a T cell subset sorted from them (not recorded which). The clonotype comes from a man younger than 30 who had mild COVID-19 (a few samples of this study predate the infection). Cell type and time point are not known. Written as DNA, the CDR3 is TGTGCCAGCGCCAGTTACAATGAGCAGTTCTTC. Its translation: CASASYNEQFF. The full variable domain, its missing parts supplied by reference TRBV2 and TRBJ2-1, is EPEVTQTPSHQVTQMGQEVILRCVPISNHLYFYWYRQILGQKVEFLVSFYNNEISEKSEIFDDQFSVERPDGSNFTLKIRSTKLEDSAMYFCASASYNEQFFGPGTRLTVL.